The 30 T cell receptor beta chains given below trace back to one sample, sequenced in a study of metastatic and nonmetastatic thyroid tumors. No treatment had been given to any patient before thyroid surgery. TCRdb reprocessed the PCR reads using MiXCR. Among approximately 40,000 clones listed, approximately 44% were seen once. Sequencing input: tumor tissue. The receptor set was obtained from a male donor with papillary thyroid cancer or a benign thyroid nodule (not recorded which). Some clones in this sample may be carry-over from other donors' samples.

The V and J genes are TRBV20-1 and TRBJ2-7, with D maybe TRBD1 (5 bases). Germline values: CDR1 DFQATT, CDR2 SNEGSKA (reference sequence). V gave up 6 bases and J gave up 0 bases, with 21 bases separating them. The CDR3 is 16 amino acids. CDR3 sequence (DNA): TGCAGTGCCCCATCGCGGCAGGGAATTCACTCCTACGAGCAGTACTTC. Amino acids: CSAPSRQGIHSYEQYF.

This clone came up once. V and J are TRBV5-1 and TRBJ2-7; 14 nucleotides agree with TRBD2. The germline CDR1 and CDR2 sequences are SGHRS and YFSETQ. Unmatched junction bases numbered 13, after V lost 3 bases and J lost 5 bases. The CDR3 consists of 18 residues. The CDR3 loop is CASSYGTSGSVGPNEQYF. The CDR3 DNA follows: TGCGCCAGCAGCTACGGGACTAGCGGGAGTGTGGGTCCTAACGAGCAGTACTTC.

V usage is TRBV5-1 and J usage is TRBJ2-7; TRBD2 might be the D (5 bases). In germline, CDR1 is SGHRS, CDR2 YFSETQ. The CDR3 is 19 residues long. V shed 0 bases and J shed 0 bases, with 22 bases lying between them. Here the CDR3 reads CASSLGFGRASWNSYEQYF. DNA for the CDR3: TGCGCCAGCAGCTTGGGTTTCGGGCGGGCCAGTTGGAACTCCTACGAGCAGTACTTC.

The chain joins TRBV20-1 to TRBJ1-1, with D possibly matching TRBD1 (6 bases). Germline CDR1 DFQATT, CDR2 SNEGSKA (reference sequence). This CDR3 spans 15 amino acids. V was trimmed by 2 bases and J by 0 bases, leaving 13 bases between them. DNA for the CDR3: TGCAGTGCTAGACCCCACAGGGTCATGAACACTGAAGCTTTCTTT. As protein: CSARPHRVMNTEAFF.

The rearrangement joins TRBV11-2 to TRBJ1-3; weak D call: TRBD1 (5 bases). The V gene's germline CDR1 is SGHAT and CDR2 FQNNGV. The V end was cut by 1 base, the J end by 2 bases, with 9 bases between. The CDR3 runs to 15 residues. CDR3 nucleotide sequence: TGTGCCAGCAGCTTAGTCAGGGTAGCTGGAAACACCATATATTTT. Its translation is CASSLVRVAGNTIYF.

The chain has TRBV6-1 and TRBJ2-1; 8 bases are a match to TRBD2. Germline assignment: CDR1 MNHNS and CDR2 SASEGT. Germline trimming cut 5 bases from V and 3 bases from J; bases unmatched to any gene: 12. This CDR3 has 17 residues. The CDR3 spells CASSLASGGALYNEQFF. DNA of the CDR3: TGTGCCAGCAGTCTTGCGAGCGGGGGTGCCCTCTACAATGAGCAGTTCTTC.

V usage is TRBV19 and J usage is TRBJ1-5; 9 nucleotides agree with TRBD1. CDR1 and CDR2 (germline): LNHDA, SQIVND (reference sequence). V was pared by 1 base and J by 1 base, with 2 bases of the junction left unmatched. The CDR3 is 16 residues long. The CDR3 DNA is TGTGCCAGTAGTATAGCGGGACAGGGAAGCAATCAGCCCCAGCATTTT. Protein product: CASSIAGQGSNQPQHF.

This chain uses TRBV5-1 with TRBJ2-3, with TRBD2 matching 8 bases. V shed 0 bases and J 0 bases; nucleotides not matched to a gene: 0. In germline, CDR1 is SGHRS, CDR2 YFSETQ. This CDR3 spans 15 amino acids. The CDR3, as DNA: TGCGCCAGCAGCTTGGGACTAGCGAGCACAGATACGCAGTATTTT. Translating gives CASSLGLASTDTQYF.

This sequence joins TRBV5-1 and TRBJ2-1; D is possibly TRBD2 (5 bases). V was cut by 2 bases and J by 0 bases, with 12 bases left in between. CDR3 length equals 16 residues. The germline V gene has CDR1 SGHRS and CDR2 YFSETQ. CDR3: CASSFSDFSSYNEQFF. The CDR3 nucleotides read TGCGCCAGCAGCTTCTCGGACTTTAGCTCCTACAATGAGCAGTTCTTC.

The chain couples TRBV4-2 to TRBJ1-3; D gene uncertain. V dropped 0 bases and J dropped 0 bases, with 12 bases sitting between them. Germline lookup yields CDR1 LGHNA and CDR2 YNFKEQ. The CDR3 totals 17 residues. CDR3 coding DNA: TGTGCCAGCAGCCAAGACTATCGTAGCGTCTCTGGAAACACCATATATTTT. This sequence encodes CASSQDYRSVSGNTIYF.

This chain uses TRBV30 with TRBJ1-6; D unresolved. The CDR3 covers 14 residues. Germline V gene data show CDR1 as GTSNPN and CDR2 as SVGIG (reference sequence). The germline V and J ends were trimmed by 1 base and 10 bases, with 14 bases remaining between them. CDR3 sequence (DNA): TGTGCCTGGAGTGGAGTCCGCGAAATCTCACCCCTCCACTTT. Protein: CAWSGVREISPLHF.

The CDR3 DNA reads as TGCGCCAGCAGCGCCGGGACAGGGTACAATGAGCAGTTCTTC. As protein: CASSAGTGYNEQFF. This chain uses TRBV5-1 with TRBJ2-1; TRBD1 matches 9 bases. CDR3 length: 14 residues. V was pared by 4 bases and J by 4 bases, with 3 bases of the junction left unmatched. Germline-derived CDR1 and CDR2 are SGHRS and YFSETQ.

A single count supports this clone. The chain employs TRBV19 and TRBJ1-2, with D perhaps TRBD1 (6 bases). V was cut by 8 bases and J by 4 bases, with 11 bases left in between. This CDR3 has 12 amino acids. CDR1 LNHDA and CDR2 SQIVND come from the germline V gene (reference sequence). DNA of the CDR3: TGTGCCAGTTGGGACACTTCCTATGGCTACACCTTC. This gives the protein CASWDTSYGYTF.

The J gene is TRBJ2-7, the V gene TRBV28, with D unresolved. The germline CDR1 and CDR2 sequences are MDHEN and SYDVKM. Trimming stripped 2 bases from V and 4 bases from J, with 6 bases between. The CDR3 length is 12 residues. Written as DNA, the CDR3 is TGTGCCAGCAGTTTAAGGTCATACGAGCAGTACTTC. Encoded protein: CASSLRSYEQYF.

This chain uses TRBV6-1 with TRBJ1-1, with D possibly matching TRBD1 (6 bases). V was cut by 6 bases and J by 6 bases, with 17 bases left in between. CDR3 size: 14 residues. The germline gives CDR1 MNHNS, CDR2 SASEGT. For the CDR3, the DNA is TGTGCCAGCAGCTCCTTGGCAGGGGCAGCTGAAGCTTTCTTT. Translating it yields CASSSLAGAAEAFF.

The chain's CDR3 is CASSVTENTEAFF. The CDR3 DNA is TGTGCCAGCAGTGTAACGGAGAACACTGAAGCTTTCTTT. This sequence joins TRBV25-1 and TRBJ1-1; D unresolved. The germline V and J ends were trimmed by 4 bases and 1 base, with 7 bases remaining between them. The length of the CDR3 is 13 residues. The germline gives CDR1 MGHDK, CDR2 SYGVNS.

Only a few counts were recorded for this clone. V usage is TRBV28 and J usage is TRBJ1-1; no reliable D call. The germline CDR1 and CDR2 sequences are MDHEN and SYDVKM. The germline V and J ends were trimmed by 3 bases and 1 base, with 9 bases remaining between them. The CDR3 extends over 14 amino acids. The CDR3 sequence: CASSLDGSNTEAFF. The CDR3 DNA reads TGTGCCAGCAGTTTGGACGGATCGAACACTGAAGCTTTCTTT. Using reference TRBV28 and TRBJ1-1 for the parts outside the CDR3, the full variable domain is DVKVTQSSRYLVKRTGEKVFLECVQDMDHENMFWYRQDPGLGLRLIYFSYDVKMKEKGDIPEGYSVSREKKERFSLILESASTNQTSMYLCASSLDGSNTEAFFGQGTRLTVV.

J is TRBJ1-5 and V is TRBV4-1; TRBD1 agrees at 8 bases. The CDR3 spans 13 residues. Unmatched junction bases numbered 6, after V lost 6 bases and J lost 8 bases. The germline V gene encodes CDR1 MGHRA and CDR2 YSYEKL. The CDR3 DNA reads TGCGCCAGCAGGGACAGGGCTTCTGAGCCCCAGCATTTT. It encodes CASRDRASEPQHF.

V and J are TRBV20-1 and TRBJ2-3; TRBD2 aligns across 8 bases. The CDR3 is 14 amino acids. CDR1 and CDR2 (germline): DFQATT, SNEGSKA (reference sequence). Trimming removed 5 bases from V and 5 bases from J; junction bases left unmatched: 9. In DNA, the CDR3 is TGCAGTGCTCTCGGGGGGGGGATGGTAGATACGCAGTATTTT. Residues: CSALGGGMVDTQYF.

The chain combines TRBV2 with TRBJ1-1; weak D call: TRBD1 (5 bases). Looked up from germline, CDR1 is SNHLY and CDR2 is FYNNEI. This CDR3 is 17 amino acids long. The V end was cut by 7 bases, the J end by 1 base, with 22 bases between. Here the CDR3 reads CASNNRDSQRSNTEAFF. CDR3 in DNA: TGTGCCAGCAATAACCGGGACTCCCAAAGATCGAACACTGAAGCTTTCTTT.

This clone was seen a few times. The CDR3: CASSLEGQGGTEAFF. DNA for the CDR3: TGTGCCAGCAGTTTAGAGGGGCAGGGTGGCACTGAAGCTTTCTTT. V is TRBV28 and J is TRBJ1-1; weak D call: TRBD1 (5 bases). This CDR3 comprises 15 residues. Trimming removed 2 bases at V and 4 bases at J, with 14 bases between. Germline CDR1 MDHEN, CDR2 SYDVKM.

The rearrangement links TRBV5-1 to TRBJ2-7; the match to TRBD2 covers 10 bases. This CDR3 is 16 amino acids long. Trimming took 3 bases from V and 0 from J; bases not matched to a gene: 6. Looked up from germline, CDR1 is SGHRS and CDR2 is YFSETQ. The CDR3 DNA reads as TGCGCCAGCAGCTCGATACTAGCGGGGAGCTCCTACGAGCAGTACTTC. Its protein product is CASSSILAGSSYEQYF. The full variable domain, with the rest looked up from reference TRBV5-1 and TRBJ2-7, is KAGVTQTPRYLIKTRGQQVTLSCSPISGHRSVSWYQQTPGQGLQFLFEYFSETQRNKGNFPGRFSGRQFSNSRSEMNVSTLELGDSALYLCASSSILAGSSYEQYFGPGTRLTVT.

The chain has TRBV5-1 and TRBJ1-2; 7 positions agree with TRBD1. The CDR3 is 15 amino acids. Germline V gives CDR1 SGHRS, CDR2 YFSETQ. The V gene end was trimmed by 4 bases and the J gene end by 1 base; junction bases not matched to a gene: 7. Written as DNA, the CDR3 is TGCGCCAGCAGCCCCCAGGGGGAGGTTAACTATGGCTACACCTTC. Translating gives CASSPQGEVNYGYTF.

In regard to this clone: Because the CDR3's place on the DNA is in doubt, the DNA is left out and the CDR3 is given as listed by TCRdb. This chain links TRBV11-2 with TRBJ1-2; TRBD1 reflects the table's D call only, with no check against the DNA. Per the germline V gene, CDR1 is SGHAT and CDR2 is FQNNGV. The CDR3 region is 13 residues in length, termini included. The CDR3 is CASSLDVGQGIAF.

This clone was observed a handful of times. The J gene is TRBJ1-2, the V gene TRBV10-3, with a tentative D call TRBD1 (6 bases). Germline values: CDR1 ENHRY, CDR2 SYGVKD. V dropped 4 bases and J dropped 0 bases, with 12 bases sitting between them. CDR3 length: 15 residues. The CDR3 protein is CAISGGGRTNYGYTF. For the CDR3, the DNA is TGTGCCATCAGTGGTGGGGGCAGAACTAACTATGGCTACACCTTC.

The CDR3, as DNA: TGTGCCAGCAGCGTTGGACGGAACGCGGACATTCAGTACTTC. This sequence encodes CASSVGRNADIQYF. V usage is TRBV9 and J usage is TRBJ2-4; no clear D. The germline V and J ends were trimmed by 2 bases and 8 bases, with 14 bases remaining between them. Germline CDR1 and CDR2: SGDLS and YYNGEE. The CDR3 loop spans 14 amino acids.

The rearrangement uses TRBV6-6 and TRBJ1-2; unclear D gene. From germline, CDR1 is MNHNY and CDR2 SVGAGI (reference sequence). V was clipped by 0 bases and J by 7 bases, with 18 bases between them. This CDR3 is 16 amino acids long. This CDR3 is CASSYSFSPSPAGYTF. CDR3 coding DNA: TGTGCCAGCAGTTACTCTTTTTCGCCTTCGCCGGCTGGCTACACCTTC.

The chain joins TRBV18 to TRBJ2-7, with 11 bases identical to TRBD2. Germline loops: CDR1 KGHSH, CDR2 LQKENI. The CDR3 contains 15 residues. V shed 4 bases and J 0 bases; nucleotides not matched to a gene: 2. The CDR3 loop is CASSHTSGGSYEQYF. The DNA for the CDR3 is TGTGCCAGCTCACATACTAGCGGGGGCTCCTACGAGCAGTACTTC.

This chain connects TRBV11-2 to TRBJ2-7; TRBD1 matches at 7 bases. Trimming at V came to 4 bases and at J to 2 bases, leaving 11 bases not matched to a gene. CDR3 length: 16 amino acids. CDR1 SGHAT and CDR2 FQNNGV come from the germline V gene. CDR3 in DNA: TGTGCCAGCAGCTCACCCCCGGGACAGCTCACCTACGAGCAGTACTTC. Protein sequence: CASSSPPGQLTYEQYF. The variable domain in full, completed from reference TRBV11-2 and TRBJ2-7, reads EAGVAQSPRYKIIEKRQSVAFWCNPISGHATLYWYQQILGQGPKLLIQFQNNGVVDDSQLPKDRFSAERLKGVDSTLKIQPAKLEDSAVYLCASSSPPGQLTYEQYFGPGTRLTVT.

V is TRBV6-2 or TRBV6-3 and J is TRBJ2-1, with TRBD1 matching 8 bases. Germline CDR1 reads MNHEY; CDR2 reads SVGEGT. Losses at the gene ends were 7 bases for V and 5 bases for J; bases not matched to a gene: 7. This CDR3 has 14 residues. The CDR3 DNA is TGTGCCAGCAACCGACAGGGGACCCACAATGAGCAGTTCTTC. As protein: CASNRQGTHNEQFF.